This T cell receptor (beta chain) was observed in a study of cytomegalovirus exposure and HLA in healthy donors. Study-wide results and limits: Rare TCR sequences dominated, though some public TCRs recurred in many donors. HLA alleles were associated with 15,000 to 20,000 TCR beta sequences in a later analysis at 0.05 false discovery rate.

13 Jbeta primers and 60 Vbeta primers were used for the PCR. TCRdb keeps only in-frame clones here, not all; method: immunoSEQ multiplex PCR. The sample yields about 140,000 clones, 80% seen once. This CDR3 has 15 residues. CDR1 SGHNT and CDR2 YYREEE come from the germline V gene (reference sequence). V lost 0 bases to trimming and J lost 3 bases; unmatched junction nucleotides: 5. Points on this clone: Antigen: not known.

The receptor was derived from a middle-aged man in good health and CMV-seronegative. The chain joins TRBV5-4 to TRBJ2-5; 7 bases align to TRBD2. The sample was PBMCs. CDR3 sequence reads: CASSLALGGEETQYF. Here the CDR3 DNA reads TGTGCCAGCAGCTTGGCCCTTGGGGGGGAAGAGACCCAGTACTTC.